This is a list of T cell receptor beta chains from one sample in a study of blood T cell repertoires in COVID-19. TCRdb's copy holds only in-frame clones and misses some; the assay was immunoSEQ multiplex PCR. The sample lists over 40,000 clones, roughly 86% occurring once. The sequenced sample was peripheral blood. The origin of the receptors is a man older than 75 with active COVID-19. CDR3s include the opening cysteine and the closing phenylalanine or tryptophan. The D gene is left open where the match is weak. Not all rows give a size; the values are once, few, many and, for expanded clones, a class.

d_call: TRBD1
clone_size: -
j_call: TRBJ2-7
v_call: TRBV9
cdr3_aa: CASSPRTGPYEQYF
cdr3_nt: TGTGCCAGCAGCCCCCGGACAGGACCCTACGAGCAGTACTTC

d_call: -
clone_size: once
j_call: TRBJ2-5
v_call: TRBV10-3
cdr3_aa: CAIRGGDNQETQYF
cdr3_nt: TGTGCCATCAGGGGTGGGGACAACCAAGAGACCCAGTACTTC

d_call: -
clone_size: -
j_call: TRBJ2-1
v_call: TRBV27
cdr3_aa: CASSFSGSKQFF
cdr3_nt: TGTGCCAGCAGTTTTAGCGGCTCCAAGCAGTTCTTC

d_call: TRBD2
clone_size: -
j_call: TRBJ2-7
v_call: TRBV5-1
cdr3_aa: CASSPGGDGREQYF
cdr3_nt: TGCGCCAGCAGCCCGGGAGGGGACGGTAGAGAGCAGTACTTC

d_call: TRBD2
clone_size: -
j_call: TRBJ2-3
v_call: TRBV7-2
cdr3_aa: CASSPGSGMGDTQYF
cdr3_nt: TGTGCCAGCAGCCCGGGTAGCGGGATGGGAGATACGCAGTATTTT

d_call: -
clone_size: -
j_call: TRBJ1-1
v_call: TRBV30
cdr3_aa: CAWSVNSLNTEAFF
cdr3_nt: TGTGCCTGGAGTGTGAACAGTTTGAACACTGAAGCTTTCTTT

d_call: TRBD1
clone_size: -
j_call: TRBJ2-5
v_call: TRBV7-2
cdr3_aa: CASSLVQGETQYF
cdr3_nt: TGTGCCAGCAGCTTAGTACAGGGGGAGACCCAGTACTTC

d_call: TRBD2
clone_size: -
j_call: TRBJ2-1
v_call: TRBV11-2
cdr3_aa: CASRTTSYGEQFF
cdr3_nt: TGTGCCAGCAGGACGACTAGCTATGGTGAGCAGTTCTTC

d_call: TRBD2
clone_size: -
j_call: TRBJ2-1
v_call: TRBV27
cdr3_aa: CASSFAGTIKGNEQFF
cdr3_nt: TGTGCCAGCAGTTTTGCCGGGACTATAAAGGGCAATGAGCAGTTCTTC

d_call: TRBD2
clone_size: -
j_call: TRBJ2-2
v_call: TRBV23-1
cdr3_aa: CASSRRSSGTVGELFF
cdr3_nt: TGCGCCAGCAGTCGCCGGTCTAGCGGGACAGTCGGGGAGCTGTTTTTT

d_call: TRBD1
clone_size: -
j_call: TRBJ2-5
v_call: TRBV5-5
cdr3_aa: CASSSQQGAGVETQYF
cdr3_nt: TGTGCCAGCAGCTCCCAACAGGGGGCGGGAGTAGAGACCCAGTACTTC

d_call: -
clone_size: -
j_call: TRBJ2-3
v_call: TRBV10-1
cdr3_aa: CASSEQSPDTQYF
cdr3_nt: TGCGCCAGCAGTGAGCAATCCCCAGATACGCAGTATTTT

d_call: -
clone_size: -
j_call: TRBJ1-5
v_call: TRBV6-2/TRBV6-3
cdr3_aa: CASSYSIRQPQHF
cdr3_nt: TGTGCCAGCAGTTACTCGATCAGGCAGCCCCAGCATTTT

d_call: TRBD1
clone_size: -
j_call: TRBJ1-4
v_call: TRBV5-5
cdr3_aa: CASSSGTDWWGEKLFF
cdr3_nt: TGTGCCAGCAGCTCCGGGACAGATTGGTGGGGCGAAAAACTGTTTTTT

d_call: TRBD2
clone_size: -
j_call: TRBJ2-5
v_call: TRBV15
cdr3_aa: CATSSLGGRLAEETQYF
cdr3_nt: TGTGCCACCAGCAGTCTAGGCGGGAGGCTCGCGGAGGAGACCCAGTACTTC

d_call: -
clone_size: once
j_call: TRBJ1-5
v_call: TRBV30
cdr3_aa: CAWSNGGYSNQPQHF
cdr3_nt: TGTGCCTGGAGTAACGGGGGATATAGCAATCAGCCCCAGCATTTT

d_call: TRBD1
clone_size: -
j_call: TRBJ1-4
v_call: TRBV28
cdr3_aa: CASSSSGTGIKLFF
cdr3_nt: TGTGCCAGCAGTTCGTCCGGGACAGGGATAAAACTGTTTTTT

d_call: -
clone_size: once
j_call: TRBJ2-3
v_call: TRBV5-6
cdr3_aa: CASSLVGAIGTDTQYF
cdr3_nt: TGTGCCAGCAGCTTGGTCGGAGCTATTGGCACAGATACGCAGTATTTT

d_call: -
clone_size: -
j_call: TRBJ2-7
v_call: TRBV7-8
cdr3_aa: CASSSREYEQYF
cdr3_nt: TGTGCCAGCAGCTCTAGGGAGTACGAGCAGTACTTC